Each of the 5 T cell receptor beta chains below was sequenced from the same sample in a study of blood T cell repertoires in COVID-19. TCRdb's copy holds only in-frame clones and misses some; the assay was immunoSEQ multiplex PCR. This table holds 300,000 to 400,000 clones, approximately 88% found once. Sequencing was performed on peripheral blood. The receptors come from a woman in her thirties with COVID-19, enrolled during active disease.

CDR3 amino acids: CASSQDSNQMTGNTGELFF. CDR3 bases: TGCGCCAGCAGCCAAGACTCCAATCAAATGACAGGGAACACCGGGGAGCTGTTTTTT. V gene TRBV4-1 combines with J gene TRBJ2-2; a possible D gene is TRBD1 (6 bases). V was pared by 0 bases and J by 1 base, with 18 bases between. The length of the CDR3 is 19 residues. Germline CDR1 MGHRA, CDR2 YSYEKL.

This chain connects TRBV5-1 to TRBJ2-2, with D perhaps matching TRBD1 (6 bases). The CDR3 sequence is 14 residues long. Trimming stripped 5 bases from V and 1 base from J, with 9 bases between. Germline-derived CDR1 and CDR2 are SGHRS and YFSETQ. Written as DNA, the CDR3 is TGCGCCAGCAGGCAACAGGGGAACACCGGGGAGCTGTTTTTT. This codes for CASRQQGNTGELFF.

On this clone itself: With a much larger clone just one base away, this may be a read error. Other DNA sequences in the sample encode the same CDR3. The chain recombines TRBV11-2 with TRBJ1-2; 8 bases fit TRBD1. The CDR3 loop spans 16 amino acids. The germline V gene has CDR1 SGHAT and CDR2 FQNNGV. CDR3 loop: CASSLLRDRSGYGYTF. The CDR3 DNA reads as TGTGCCAGCAGCCTACTCCGGGACAGGAGTGGCTATGGCTATACCTTC.

The V call is TRBV4-3, the J call TRBJ1-2; no definite D call. The V end lost 0 bases, the J end lost 2 bases, and 16 bases lay between the germline ends. This CDR3 spans 17 amino acids. Germline CDR1 reads LGHNA; CDR2 reads YSLEER. In nucleotides, the CDR3 is TGCGCCAGCAGCCAAGAAGTTGGGAGGCCCAGAAACTATGGCTACACCTTC. Its protein is CASSQEVGRPRNYGYTF.

For the CDR3, the DNA is TGTGCCAGCAGTTACGAGGAGGGGCTGGGGACTGAAGCTTTCTTT. Its protein product is CASSYEEGLGTEAFF. The chain recombines TRBV6-5 with TRBJ1-1, with D tentatively TRBD1 (5 bases). V gave up 2 bases and J gave up 5 bases, with 15 bases separating them. Germline V lookup: CDR1 MNHEY, CDR2 SVGAGI. The length of the CDR3 is 15 residues.